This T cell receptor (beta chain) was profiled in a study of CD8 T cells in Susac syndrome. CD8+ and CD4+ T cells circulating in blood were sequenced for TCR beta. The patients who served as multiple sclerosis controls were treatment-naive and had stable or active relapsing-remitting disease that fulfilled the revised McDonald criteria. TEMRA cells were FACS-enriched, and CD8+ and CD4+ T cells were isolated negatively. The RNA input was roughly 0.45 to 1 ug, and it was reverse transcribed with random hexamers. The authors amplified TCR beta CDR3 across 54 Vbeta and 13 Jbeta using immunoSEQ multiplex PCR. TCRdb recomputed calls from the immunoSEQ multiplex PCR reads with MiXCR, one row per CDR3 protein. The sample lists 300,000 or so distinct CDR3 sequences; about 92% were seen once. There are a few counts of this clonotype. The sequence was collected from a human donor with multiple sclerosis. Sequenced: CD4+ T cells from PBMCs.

CDR3 in amino acids: CASSLAGVSYNEQFF. The CDR3 DNA follows: TGTGCCAGCAGCTTAGCGGGTGTCTCCTACAATGAGCAGTTCTTC. This rearrangement joins TRBV5-8 to TRBJ2-1, with D perhaps matching TRBD2 (6 bases). CDR1 SGHTS and CDR2 YDEGEE come from the germline V gene. This CDR3 is built from 15 residues. The V end was cut by 2 bases, the J end by 0 bases, with 9 bases between.